This TCR beta chain was recorded in a study of T cell changes during pregnancy in multiple sclerosis. This CDR3 has 17 residues. The V gene's germline CDR1 is MNHEY and CDR2 SMNVEV (reference sequence). The V and J ends lost 0 bases and 1 base respectively, with 10 bases between them. The table came from immunoSEQ multiplex PCR; TCRdb's copy has only in-frame clones and leaves some out. Of about 46,000 clones listed, 92% were seen once; the top ten hold 0.39%. The source is a female donor with multiple sclerosis, enrolled in a pregnancy study. The chain is built from TRBV27 and TRBJ1-6, with D tentatively TRBD1 (5 bases). This material consisted of CD4+ T cells from peripheral blood mononuclear cells, taken after pregnancy. In DNA form, the CDR3 reads TGTGCCAGCAGTTTATCGTCCCGGGGGTCCTATAATTCACCCCTCCACTTT. Protein product: CASSLSSRGSYNSPLHF.